Below, 8 T cell receptor beta chains from the same sample are listed, as sequenced in a study of Graves' ophthalmopathy and Graves' hyperthyroidism. TCR beta CDR3 amplification used RNA transcripts. After a first-round RT-PCR with HTBI primers, a second-round multiplex PCR was run. Each CDR3 protein is one row after TCRdb ran MiXCR on the multiplex PCR reads. The table shows 300,000 to 400,000 distinct CDR3 sequences, with about 18% occurring only once. The sample comprised peripheral blood. The receptors stem from an adult woman with stable Graves' hyperthyroidism.

This clonotype appeared many times. V gene TRBV19 combines with J gene TRBJ1-3; D is uncertain. Deletions cut 8 bases from V and 0 bases from J, with 17 bases between. The germline gives CDR1 LNHDA, CDR2 SQIVND (reference sequence). The CDR3 is made up of 16 amino acids. The CDR3 nucleotides read TGTGCCAGTCTCCAACGGACGGCTAGCTCTGGAAACACCATATATTTT. It codes for CASLQRTASSGNTIYF.

The rearrangement links TRBV5-1 to TRBJ2-2; D gene unclear. The length of the CDR3 is 15 residues. Trimming left V 2 bases short and J 0 bases short, with 8 bases between. Germline-derived CDR1 and CDR2 are SGHRS and YFSETQ. The chain's CDR3 is CASSFQLPNTGELFF. The CDR3 nucleotides are TGCGCCAGCAGCTTCCAGTTACCGAACACCGGGGAGCTGTTTTTT.

This clonotype was recorded at least ten times. V usage is TRBV29-1 and J usage is TRBJ1-2, with D perhaps TRBD1 (5 bases). V lost 3 bases and J lost 7, with 12 bases in between. CDR1 is SQVTM and CDR2 is ANQGSEA in the germline V gene. There are 12 residues in the CDR3. The CDR3, as DNA: TGCAGCGTTGAGGGGGGTGGGGTTGGCTACACCTTC. Protein product: CSVEGGGVGYTF.

Ten or more counts support this clonotype. CDR3 nucleotides: TGCAGTGCTCTCAACTTTCAGCGGGGGAACACCGGGGAGCTGTTTTTT. Translating gives CSALNFQRGNTGELFF. This rearrangement joins TRBV20-1 to TRBJ2-2; TRBD2 matches at 7 bases. The CDR3 contains 16 residues. Looked up from germline, CDR1 is DFQATT and CDR2 is SNEGSKA (reference sequence). V dropped 5 bases and J dropped 1; count of bases not matched to a gene: 10.

This clonotype was counted ten times or more. The J gene is TRBJ2-7, the V gene TRBV6-6; 8 positions agree with TRBD1. V dropped 7 bases and J dropped 6; count of bases not matched to a gene: 11. Germline V lookup: CDR1 MNHNY, CDR2 SVGAGI (reference sequence). This CDR3 is built from 14 residues. DNA of the CDR3: TGTGCCAGCACCTATGACAGGGGACGGTTCGAGCAGTACTTC. This codes for CASTYDRGRFEQYF.

V gene TRBV12-3 or TRBV12-4 combines with J gene TRBJ1-5; 8 nucleotides match TRBD1. The V gene end was trimmed by 0 bases and the J gene end by 0 bases; junction bases not matched to a gene: 4. The CDR3 is made up of 17 amino acids. CDR3 amino acids: CASSLAGQGHSNQPQHF. Here the CDR3 DNA reads TGTGCCAGCAGTTTAGCAGGACAGGGCCATAGCAATCAGCCCCAGCATTTT.

This clonotype was observed at least ten times. This chain's CDR3 is CASSEVSRSYEQYF. The CDR3, as DNA: TGTGCCAGTAGCGAGGTCTCCCGCTCCTACGAGCAGTACTTC. The J gene is TRBJ2-7, the V gene TRBV19; no clear D. The CDR3 has 14 residues. Trimming took off 6 bases at V and 0 bases at J, with 12 bases between the two ends. From germline, CDR1 is LNHDA and CDR2 SQIVND (reference sequence).

This clonotype was recorded at least ten times. J is TRBJ2-7 and V is TRBV7-9, with 8 bases that match TRBD1. Germline trimming cut 3 bases from V and 6 bases from J; bases unmatched to any gene: 7. The CDR3 contains 14 residues. Germline assignment: CDR1 SEHNR and CDR2 FQNEAQ (reference sequence). CDR3 coding DNA: TGTGCCAGCAGCTTTGCTACAGGGACAGGCGAGCAGTACTTC. Its protein is CASSFATGTGEQYF.